This T cell receptor beta chain was sequenced for a study of human T cells and chemical hapten exposure. Study details: Patients, chiefly female, had alopecia areata, totalis or universalis. Study observations and caveats: Expanded TCRs made up significantly more big CDR3 similarity clusters than controls did.

TCRdb called the RACE reads again in MiXCR, with one record for every CDR3 protein. The top ten clones hold approximately 2.4% of a sample with about 380,000 distinct CDR3 sequences, 5% to 6.5% of them seen once. The time point was: pre-sensitization, week 0. Treatment of the sample: therapeutic diphenylcyclopropenone sensitization with weekly scalp DPC. Per germline, CDR1 MGHRA and CDR2 YSYEKL. The CDR3 runs to 14 residues. Trimming stripped 0 bases from V and 7 bases from J, with 12 bases between. About this clonotype: What it recognizes is unknown.

Sequencing used whole blood, obtained in connection with sensitization to the hapten diphenylcyclopropenone (DPC). The chain combines TRBV4-1 with TRBJ1-2, with D perhaps TRBD1 (5 bases). This clonotype was sampled from a woman aged 45-59 years with alopecia areata. Some clones in this sample may be carry-over from other donors' samples. The CDR3 DNA sequence: TGCGCCAGCAGCCAAGATCATGGGGCAGCTGGCTACACCTTC. It yields the protein CASSQDHGAAGYTF.